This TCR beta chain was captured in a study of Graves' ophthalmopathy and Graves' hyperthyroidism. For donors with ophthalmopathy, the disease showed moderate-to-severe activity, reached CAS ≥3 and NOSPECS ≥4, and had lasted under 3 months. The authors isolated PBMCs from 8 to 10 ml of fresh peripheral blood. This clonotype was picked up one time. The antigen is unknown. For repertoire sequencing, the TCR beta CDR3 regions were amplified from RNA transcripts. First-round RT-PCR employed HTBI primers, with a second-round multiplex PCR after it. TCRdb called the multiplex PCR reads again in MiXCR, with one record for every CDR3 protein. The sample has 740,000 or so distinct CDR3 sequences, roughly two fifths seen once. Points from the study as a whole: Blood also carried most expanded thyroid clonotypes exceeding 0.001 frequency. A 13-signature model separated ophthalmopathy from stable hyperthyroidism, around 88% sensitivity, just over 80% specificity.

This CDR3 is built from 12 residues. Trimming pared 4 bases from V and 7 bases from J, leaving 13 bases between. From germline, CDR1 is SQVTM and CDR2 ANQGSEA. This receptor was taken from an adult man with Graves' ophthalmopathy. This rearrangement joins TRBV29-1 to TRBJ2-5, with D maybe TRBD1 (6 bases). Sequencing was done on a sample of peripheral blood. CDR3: CSVGKGVVTQYF. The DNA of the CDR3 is TGCAGCGTTGGGAAGGGGGTGGTGACCCAGTACTTC.